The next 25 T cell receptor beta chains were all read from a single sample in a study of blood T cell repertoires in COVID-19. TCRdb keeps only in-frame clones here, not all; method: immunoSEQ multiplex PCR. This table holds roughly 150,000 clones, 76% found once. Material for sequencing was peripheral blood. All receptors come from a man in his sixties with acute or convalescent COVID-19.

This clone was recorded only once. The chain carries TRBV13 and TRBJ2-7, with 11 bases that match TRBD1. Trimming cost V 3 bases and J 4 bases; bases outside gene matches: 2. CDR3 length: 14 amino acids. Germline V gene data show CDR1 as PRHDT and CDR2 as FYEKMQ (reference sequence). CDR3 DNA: TGTGCCAGCAGCTTGGGACAGGGGGATTACGAGCAGTACTTC. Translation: CASSLGQGDYEQYF.

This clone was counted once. In DNA form, the CDR3 reads TGCGCCAGCAGCACCACTCCCGGGAACACTGAAGCTTTCTTT. Protein: CASSTTPGNTEAFF. The V gene is TRBV5-1, the J gene TRBJ1-1; no firm D call. Deletions cut 4 bases from V and 1 base from J, with 11 bases between. The CDR3 has 14 amino acids. Germline CDR1 SGHRS, CDR2 YFSETQ.

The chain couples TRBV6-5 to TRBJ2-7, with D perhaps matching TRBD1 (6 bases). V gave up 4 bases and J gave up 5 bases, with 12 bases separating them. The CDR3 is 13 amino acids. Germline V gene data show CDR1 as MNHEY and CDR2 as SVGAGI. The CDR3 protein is CASSWTVRDEQYF. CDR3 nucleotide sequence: TGTGCCAGCAGTTGGACAGTCCGAGACGAGCAGTACTTC.

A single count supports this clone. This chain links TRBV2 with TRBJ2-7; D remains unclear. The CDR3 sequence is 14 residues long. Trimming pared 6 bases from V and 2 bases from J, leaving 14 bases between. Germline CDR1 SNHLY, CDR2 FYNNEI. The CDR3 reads CASRIGGPTYEQYF. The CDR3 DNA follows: TGTGCCAGCAGAATAGGCGGTCCTACCTACGAGCAGTACTTC.

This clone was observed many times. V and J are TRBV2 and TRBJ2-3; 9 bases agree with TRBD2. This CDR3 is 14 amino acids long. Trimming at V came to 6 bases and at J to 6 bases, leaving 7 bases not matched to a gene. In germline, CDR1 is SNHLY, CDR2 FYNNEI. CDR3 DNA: TGTGCCAGCAGGGGGACTAGCAGTGTGGATACGCAGTATTTT. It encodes CASRGTSSVDTQYF.

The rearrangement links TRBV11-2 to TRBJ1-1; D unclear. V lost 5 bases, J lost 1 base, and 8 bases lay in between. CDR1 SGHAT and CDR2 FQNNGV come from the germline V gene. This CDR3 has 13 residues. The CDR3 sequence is CASSLQQNTEAFF. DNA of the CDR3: TGTGCCAGCAGCCTGCAACAGAACACTGAAGCTTTCTTT.

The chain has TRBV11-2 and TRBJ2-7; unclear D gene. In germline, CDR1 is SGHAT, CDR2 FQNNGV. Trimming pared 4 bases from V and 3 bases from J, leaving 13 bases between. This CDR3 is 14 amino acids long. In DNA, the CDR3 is TGTGCCAGCAGCTGGGCTAAGCTCGGCTACGAGCAGTACTTC. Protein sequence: CASSWAKLGYEQYF.

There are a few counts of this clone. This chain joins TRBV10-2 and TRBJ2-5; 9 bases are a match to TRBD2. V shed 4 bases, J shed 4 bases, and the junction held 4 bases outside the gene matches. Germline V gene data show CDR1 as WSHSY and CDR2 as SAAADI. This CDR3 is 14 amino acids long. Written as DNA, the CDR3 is TGCGCCAGCAGTGTGGCGGGAGGGCGAGAGACCCAGTACTTC. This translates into CASSVAGGRETQYF.

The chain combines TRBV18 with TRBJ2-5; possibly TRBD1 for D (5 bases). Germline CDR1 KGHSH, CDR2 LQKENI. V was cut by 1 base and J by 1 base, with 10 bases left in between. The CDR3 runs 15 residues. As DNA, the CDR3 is TGTGCCAGCTCACCACGGGCAGGGTTCCAAGAGACCCAGTACTTC. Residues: CASSPRAGFQETQYF.

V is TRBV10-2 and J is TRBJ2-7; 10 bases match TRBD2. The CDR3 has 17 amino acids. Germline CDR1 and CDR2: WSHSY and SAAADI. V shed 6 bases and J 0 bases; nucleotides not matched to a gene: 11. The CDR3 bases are TGCGCCAGCAGGAACCATATTAGCGGGAGGAGCTCCTACGAGCAGTACTTC. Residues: CASRNHISGRSSYEQYF.

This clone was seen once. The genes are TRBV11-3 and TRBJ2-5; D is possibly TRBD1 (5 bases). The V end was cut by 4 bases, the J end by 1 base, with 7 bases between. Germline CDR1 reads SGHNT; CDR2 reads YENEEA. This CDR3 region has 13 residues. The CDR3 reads CASSSDSQETQYF. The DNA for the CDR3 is TGTGCCAGCAGCTCAGACAGCCAAGAGACCCAGTACTTC.

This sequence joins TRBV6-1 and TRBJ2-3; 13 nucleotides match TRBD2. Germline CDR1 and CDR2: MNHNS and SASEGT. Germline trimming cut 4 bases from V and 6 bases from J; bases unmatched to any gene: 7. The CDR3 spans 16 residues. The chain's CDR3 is CASSGGLAGVQDTQYF. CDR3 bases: TGTGCCAGCAGTGGTGGACTAGCGGGAGTTCAGGATACGCAGTATTTT.

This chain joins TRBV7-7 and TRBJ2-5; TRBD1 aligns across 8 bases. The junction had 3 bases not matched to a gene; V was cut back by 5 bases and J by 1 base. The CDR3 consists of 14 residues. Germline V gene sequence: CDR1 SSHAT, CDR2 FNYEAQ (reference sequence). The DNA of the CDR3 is TGTGCCAGCAGCATGGGGACAGGCCAAGAGACCCAGTACTTC. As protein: CASSMGTGQETQYF.

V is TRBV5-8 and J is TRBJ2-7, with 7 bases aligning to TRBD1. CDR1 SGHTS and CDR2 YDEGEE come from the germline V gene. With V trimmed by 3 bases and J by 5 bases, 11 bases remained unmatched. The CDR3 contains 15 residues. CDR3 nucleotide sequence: TGTGCCAGCAGCTCAGGAGTTACAGGGGTCCACGAGCAGTACTTC. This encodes CASSSGVTGVHEQYF. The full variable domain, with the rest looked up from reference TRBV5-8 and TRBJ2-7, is EAGVTQSPTHLIKTRGQQATLRCSPISGHTSVYWYQQALGLGLQFLLWYDEGEERNRGNFPPRFSGRQFPNYSSELNVNALELEDSALYLCASSSGVTGVHEQYFGPGTRLTVT.

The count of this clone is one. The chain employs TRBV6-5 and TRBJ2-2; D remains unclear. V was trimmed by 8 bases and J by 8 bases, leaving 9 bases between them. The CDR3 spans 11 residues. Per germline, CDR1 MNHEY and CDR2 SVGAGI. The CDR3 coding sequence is TGTGCCAGCGGCCTTGGTGGGGAGCTGTTTTTT. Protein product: CASGLGGELFF.

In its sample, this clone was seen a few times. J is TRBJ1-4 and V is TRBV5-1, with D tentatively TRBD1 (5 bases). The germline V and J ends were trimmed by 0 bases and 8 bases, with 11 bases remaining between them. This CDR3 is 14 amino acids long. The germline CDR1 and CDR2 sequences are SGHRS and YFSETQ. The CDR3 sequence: CASSLGSRGEKLFF. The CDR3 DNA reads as TGCGCCAGCAGCTTGGGCAGTCGGGGGGAAAAACTGTTTTTT. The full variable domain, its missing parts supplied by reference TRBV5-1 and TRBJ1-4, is KAGVTQTPRYLIKTRGQQVTLSCSPISGHRSVSWYQQTPGQGLQFLFEYFSETQRNKGNFPGRFSGRQFSNSRSEMNVSTLELGDSALYLCASSLGSRGEKLFFGSGTQLSVL.

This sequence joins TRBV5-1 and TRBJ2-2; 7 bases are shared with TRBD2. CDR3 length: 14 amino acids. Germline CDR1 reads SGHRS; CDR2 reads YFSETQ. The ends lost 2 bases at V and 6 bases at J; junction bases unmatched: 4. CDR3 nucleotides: TGCGCCAGCAGCTTCGATAGCGGGCCCGGGGAGCTGTTTTTT. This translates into CASSFDSGPGELFF.

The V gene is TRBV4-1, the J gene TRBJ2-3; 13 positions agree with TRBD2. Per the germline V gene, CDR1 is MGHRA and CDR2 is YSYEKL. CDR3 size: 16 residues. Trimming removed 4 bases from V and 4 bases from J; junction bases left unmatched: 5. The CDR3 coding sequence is TGCGCCAGCAGCCGAAGGACTAGCGGGAGTGCAGATACGCAGTATTTT. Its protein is CASSRRTSGSADTQYF.

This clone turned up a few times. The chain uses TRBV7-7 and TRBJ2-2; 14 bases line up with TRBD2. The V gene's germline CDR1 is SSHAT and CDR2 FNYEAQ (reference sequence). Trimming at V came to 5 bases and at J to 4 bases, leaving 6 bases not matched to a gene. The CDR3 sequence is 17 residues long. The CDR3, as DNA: TGTGCCAGCAGCAAGGGACTAGCGGGAGCCGGCACCGGGGAGCTGTTTTTT. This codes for CASSKGLAGAGTGELFF. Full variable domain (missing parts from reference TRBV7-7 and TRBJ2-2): GAGVSQSPRYKVTKRGQDVTLRCDPISSHATLYWYQQALGQGPEFLTYFNYEAQPDKSGLPSDRFSAERPEGSISTLTIQRTEQRDSAMYRCASSKGLAGAGTGELFFGEGSRLTVL.

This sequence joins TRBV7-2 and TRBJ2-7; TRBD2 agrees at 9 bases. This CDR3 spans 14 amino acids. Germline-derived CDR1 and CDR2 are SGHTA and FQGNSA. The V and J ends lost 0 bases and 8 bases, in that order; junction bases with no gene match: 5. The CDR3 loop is CASSLAHSGGQQYF. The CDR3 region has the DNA TGTGCCAGCAGCTTAGCCCATAGCGGGGGACAGCAGTACTTC.

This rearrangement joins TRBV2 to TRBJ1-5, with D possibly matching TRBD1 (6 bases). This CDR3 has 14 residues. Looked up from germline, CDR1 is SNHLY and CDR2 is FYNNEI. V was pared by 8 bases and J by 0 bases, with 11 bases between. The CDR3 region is CASSRGYSNQPQHF. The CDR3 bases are TGTGCCAGCTCTAGGGGGTATAGCAATCAGCCCCAGCATTTT.

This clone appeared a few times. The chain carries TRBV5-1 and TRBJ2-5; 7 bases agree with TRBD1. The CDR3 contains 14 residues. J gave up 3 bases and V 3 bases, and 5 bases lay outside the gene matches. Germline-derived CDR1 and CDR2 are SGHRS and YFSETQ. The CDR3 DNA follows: TGCGCCAGCAGCTCCACAGGGGAAAAAGAGACCCAGTACTTC. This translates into CASSSTGEKETQYF.

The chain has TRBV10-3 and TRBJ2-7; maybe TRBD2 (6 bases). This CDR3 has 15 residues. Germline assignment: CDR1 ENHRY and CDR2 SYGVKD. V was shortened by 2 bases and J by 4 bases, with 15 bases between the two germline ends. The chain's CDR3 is CAISEIGSVQYEQYF. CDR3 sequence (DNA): TGTGCCATCAGTGAGATCGGGAGTGTGCAGTACGAGCAGTACTTC.

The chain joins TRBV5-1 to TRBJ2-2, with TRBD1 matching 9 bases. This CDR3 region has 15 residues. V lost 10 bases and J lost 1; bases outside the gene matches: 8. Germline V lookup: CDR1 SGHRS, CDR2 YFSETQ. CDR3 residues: CASDRGALNTGELFF. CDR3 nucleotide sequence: TGCGCCTCGGACAGGGGCGCCCTGAACACCGGGGAGCTGTTTTTT. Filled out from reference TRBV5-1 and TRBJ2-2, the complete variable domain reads KAGVTQTPRYLIKTRGQQVTLSCSPISGHRSVSWYQQTPGQGLQFLFEYFSETQRNKGNFPGRFSGRQFSNSRSEMNVSTLELGDSALYLCASDRGALNTGELFFGEGSRLTVL.

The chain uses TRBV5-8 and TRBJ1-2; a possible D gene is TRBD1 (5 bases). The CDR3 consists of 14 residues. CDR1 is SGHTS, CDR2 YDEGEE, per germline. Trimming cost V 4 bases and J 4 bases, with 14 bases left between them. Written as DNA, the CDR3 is TGTGCCAGCAGCATTCTCAGGGTCAGCTATGGCTACACCTTC. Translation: CASSILRVSYGYTF.